The T cell receptor beta chain described here comes from a study of early T cells in non-severe SARS-CoV-2 infection. The table lists this clonotype with a few counts. TCRdb called the 5' RACE reads again in MiXCR, with one record for every CDR3 protein. The sample lists 110,000 or so distinct CDR3 sequences; 9.5% to 13% were seen once. The germline CDR1 and CDR2 sequences are LNHNV and YYDKDF (reference sequence). CDR3 length equals 14 residues. Trimming pared 5 bases from V and 0 bases from J, leaving 10 bases between. The sequencing sample was made of whole blood. This clonotype was obtained from an adult who was a healthcare worker with PCR-confirmed SARS-CoV-2 infection or an uninfected control (not recorded which). The chain carries TRBV15 and TRBJ1-1; D gene uncertain. CDR3 DNA sequence: TGTGCCACCAGCCCCCACGGAGTGAACACTGAAGCTTTCTTT. This sequence encodes CATSPHGVNTEAFF.